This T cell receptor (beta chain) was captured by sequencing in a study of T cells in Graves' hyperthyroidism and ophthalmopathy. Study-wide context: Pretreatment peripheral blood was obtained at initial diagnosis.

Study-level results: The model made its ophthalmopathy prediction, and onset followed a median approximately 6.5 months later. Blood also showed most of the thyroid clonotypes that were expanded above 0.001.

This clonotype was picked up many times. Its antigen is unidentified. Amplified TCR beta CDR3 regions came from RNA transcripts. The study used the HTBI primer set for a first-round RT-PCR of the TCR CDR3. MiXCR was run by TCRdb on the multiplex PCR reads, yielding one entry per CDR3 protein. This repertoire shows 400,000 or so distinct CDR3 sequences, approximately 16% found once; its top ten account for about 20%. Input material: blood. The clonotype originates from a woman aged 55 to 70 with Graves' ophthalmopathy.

The CDR3 loop is CASTLLLAGANTGELFF. DNA for the CDR3: TGTGCCAGCACCCTACTACTAGCGGGAGCTAACACCGGGGAGCTGTTTTTT. V gene TRBV7-6 combines with J gene TRBJ2-2; 11 bases fit TRBD2. V gave up 7 bases and J gave up 2 bases; unmatched junction bases: 9. Germline CDR1 is SGHVS and CDR2 is FNYEAQ. This CDR3 comprises 17 residues. Full variable domain (missing parts from reference TRBV7-6 and TRBJ2-2): GAGVSQSPRYKVTKRGQDVALRCDPISGHVSLYWYRQALGQGPEFLTYFNYEAQQDKSGLPNDRFSAERPEGSISTLTIQRTEQRDSAMYRCASTLLLAGANTGELFFGEGSRLTVL.